The 32 T cell receptor beta chains below were found in one sample sequenced in a study of beta chain features in type 1 diabetes. The study's findings and limits: Patients with Type 1 diabetes showed moderately but significantly shorter TCRB CDR3s in all four CD4+ subsets.

The authors reverse transcribed all of the isolated RNA, so sequencing captured expressed TCRB transcripts. Using immunoSEQ multiplex PCR, the repertoire was profiled, and TCRdb retains in-frame clones only, with some absent. The sample comprises about 270,000 clones, around 15% of which are singletons, and roughly 0.018% rests with the top ten. These receptors have no known antigen. The sample taken for sequencing was naive CD4+ T cells from blood. These TCRs come from a man aged 30 to 39 with type 1 diabetes.

This clone has a handful of counts. The chain employs TRBV28 and TRBJ2-3; 7 positions match TRBD2. The germline V gene has CDR1 MDHEN and CDR2 SYDVKM. Germline trimming cut 5 bases from V and 5 bases from J; bases unmatched to any gene: 10. The CDR3 spans 15 residues. The CDR3 DNA reads as TGTGCCAGCAGTACGGGACTAACCAGAGGAGATACGCAGTATTTT. Encoded protein: CASSTGLTRGDTQYF.

This chain uses TRBV5-1 with TRBJ2-5; TRBD2 might be the D (6 bases). V lost 0 bases and J 5 bases, leaving 11 bases between the germline ends. Germline values: CDR1 SGHRS, CDR2 YFSETQ. This CDR3 has 14 amino acids. This CDR3 is CASSLAGDLETQYF. The DNA for the CDR3 is TGCGCCAGCAGCTTGGCTGGGGACTTGGAGACCCAGTACTTC.

V gene TRBV10-3 combines with J gene TRBJ2-5, with TRBD1 as a possible D gene (6 bases). Germline V CDR1 and CDR2: ENHRY, SYGVKD. The CDR3 length is 13 residues. Trimming removed 10 bases from V and 2 bases from J, with 14 bases in between. In DNA, the CDR3 is TGTGCCAGCGAGACAGGAGAACAAGAGACCCAGTACTTC. It yields the protein CASETGEQETQYF.

V is TRBV4-1 and J is TRBJ1-3; perhaps TRBD1 as D (5 bases). The CDR3 consists of 14 residues. Germline V gives CDR1 MGHRA, CDR2 YSYEKL. V was trimmed by 3 bases and J by 0 bases, leaving 6 bases between them. For the CDR3, the DNA is TGCGCCAGCAGCCACAGGGACTCTGGAAACACCATATATTTT. Residues: CASSHRDSGNTIYF.

This chain connects TRBV11-2 to TRBJ2-7; D might be TRBD2 (5 bases). The ends were cut back, 1 base at V and 5 bases at J, with 15 bases in the middle. The germline V gene has CDR1 SGHAT and CDR2 FQNNGV. The CDR3 runs 15 residues. CDR3 residues: CASSLGASSVNEQYF. DNA of the CDR3: TGTGCCAGCAGCTTAGGTGCTAGCTCTGTGAACGAGCAGTACTTC.

This clone showed up just a few times. V is TRBV28 and J is TRBJ1-2; D is undetermined. The CDR3 has 11 residues. CDR1 MDHEN and CDR2 SYDVKM come from the germline V gene. V gave up 8 bases and J gave up 6 bases, with 10 bases separating them. The CDR3 protein is CASSQINGYTF. The CDR3 coding sequence is TGTGCCAGCTCGCAGATCAATGGCTACACCTTC.

J is TRBJ2-1 and V is TRBV9; D gene ambiguous. The germline V gene encodes CDR1 SGDLS and CDR2 YYNGEE. V lost 3 bases, J lost 5 bases, and 24 bases lay in between. The CDR3 consists of 18 residues. This chain's CDR3 is CASSASRVTEIDNNEQFF. The CDR3 nucleotides read TGTGCCAGCAGCGCCAGCCGAGTGACCGAGATTGACAACAATGAGCAGTTCTTC. Variable domain in full (rest from reference TRBV9 and TRBJ2-1): DSGVTQTPKHLITATGQRVTLRCSPRSGDLSVYWYQQSLDQGLQFLIQYYNGEERAKGNILERFSAQQFPDLHSELNLSSLELGDSALYFCASSASRVTEIDNNEQFFGPGTRLTVL.

This CDR3 reads CASSIGESNQETQYF. The CDR3 DNA is TGTGCCAGCAGCATCGGGGAGTCGAACCAAGAGACCCAGTACTTC. The J gene is TRBJ2-5, the V gene TRBV4-2; TRBD2 might be the D (5 bases). Germline V gives CDR1 LGHNA, CDR2 YNFKEQ. Trimming took off 5 bases at V and 0 bases at J, with 13 bases between the two ends. The CDR3 contains 15 residues.

In its sample, this clone was seen a few times. The chain joins TRBV19 to TRBJ2-7; 7 bases map to TRBD2. V dropped 3 bases and J dropped 0; count of bases not matched to a gene: 5. This CDR3 comprises 15 residues. The germline V gene has CDR1 LNHDA and CDR2 SQIVND (reference sequence). The CDR3, as DNA: TGTGCCAGTAGTATTTCTAGCGGTCCCTCCTACGAGCAGTACTTC. Amino acids: CASSISSGPSYEQYF.

This chain uses TRBV7-9 with TRBJ2-7, with TRBD1 matching over 9 bases. The ends lost 6 bases at V and 5 bases at J; junction bases unmatched: 11. This CDR3 has 15 residues. Germline-derived CDR1 and CDR2 are SEHNR and FQNEAQ (reference sequence). The DNA of the CDR3 is TGTGCCAGCAGTTTTTGGGACAGGGATTTGAACGAGCAGTACTTC. It specifies CASSFWDRDLNEQYF.

The chain combines TRBV15 with TRBJ1-2, with D unresolved. This CDR3 is built from 14 residues. V was clipped by 1 base and J by 3 bases, with 9 bases between them. Germline CDR1 and CDR2: LNHNV and YYDKDF (reference sequence). The CDR3 loop is CATSRATMDYGYTF. Here the CDR3 DNA reads TGTGCCACCAGCAGAGCAACAATGGACTATGGCTACACCTTC.

In this sample, this clone turned up a few times. The chain employs TRBV18 and TRBJ1-1, with D maybe TRBD1 (5 bases). The germline V and J ends were trimmed by 3 bases and 6 bases, with 11 bases remaining between them. CDR1 and CDR2 from the germline V gene are KGHSH and LQKENI. The CDR3 length is 13 residues. CDR3 protein: CASSPGGKAEAFF. The CDR3 nucleotides read TGTGCCAGCTCACCCGGGGGGAAGGCTGAAGCTTTCTTT.

The chain links TRBV29-1 to TRBJ2-1; 8 nucleotides agree with TRBD2. The CDR3 spans 18 residues. Germline lookup yields CDR1 SQVTM and CDR2 ANQGSEA. V gave up 1 base and J gave up 0 bases; unmatched junction bases: 11. CDR3 nucleotide sequence: TGCAGCGTTGAAGGTAGTAGCGGGACGTCCCTCTCCTACAATGAGCAGTTCTTC. Protein product: CSVEGSSGTSLSYNEQFF.

The V call is TRBV11-2, the J call TRBJ2-1, with 7 bases aligning to TRBD2. Trimming removed 6 bases from V and 5 bases from J; junction bases left unmatched: 10. Germline assignment: CDR1 SGHAT and CDR2 FQNNGV. The CDR3 has 15 residues. The CDR3 loop is CASRIWGGVHNEQFF. The CDR3 DNA follows: TGTGCCAGCAGAATATGGGGGGGGGTACACAATGAGCAGTTCTTC.

The chain couples TRBV5-1 to TRBJ2-3, with D perhaps matching TRBD2 (5 bases). Germline CDR1 SGHRS, CDR2 YFSETQ. Trimming took 1 base from V and 6 from J, leaving 15 bases between them. CDR3 length: 15 amino acids. CDR3 loop: CASSLTSNVPDTQYF. The DNA of the CDR3 is TGCGCCAGCAGCTTGACTAGTAACGTTCCCGATACGCAGTATTTT.

The chain combines TRBV9 with TRBJ2-1; the D is unclear. The CDR3 covers 14 residues. Trimming shortened V by 2 bases and J by 8 bases, and 14 bases separated the two germline ends. Looked up from germline, CDR1 is SGDLS and CDR2 is YYNGEE. CDR3 DNA: TGTGCCAGCAGCGTCGATGGTGATCGGGATGAGCAGTTCTTC. This translates into CASSVDGDRDEQFF.

This clone turned up a few times. This chain links TRBV19 with TRBJ1-2; D unclear. There are 15 residues in the CDR3. Germline values: CDR1 LNHDA, CDR2 SQIVND (reference sequence). Trimming stripped 5 bases from V and 0 bases from J, with 13 bases between. CDR3 nucleotide sequence: TGTGCCAGTAGTTTCCCGGTTGGAGCTAACTATGGCTACACCTTC. Residues: CASSFPVGANYGYTF.

There are many counts of this clone. This sequence joins TRBV29-1 and TRBJ2-6, with TRBD1 matching 11 bases. The V and J ends lost 4 bases and 0 bases, in that order; junction bases with no gene match: 2. Germline V CDR1 and CDR2: SQVTM, ANQGSEA. The CDR3 contains 16 residues. The CDR3 sequence: CSVGDRGNSGANVLTF. The CDR3 DNA reads as TGCAGCGTTGGGGACAGGGGGAACTCTGGGGCCAACGTCCTGACTTTC.

The chain combines TRBV9 with TRBJ1-1; no reliable D call. V was cut by 0 bases and J by 3 bases, with 6 bases left in between. This CDR3 comprises 13 residues. Germline-derived CDR1 and CDR2 are SGDLS and YYNGEE. The CDR3 loop is CASSVEQYTEAFF. CDR3 DNA: TGTGCCAGCAGCGTAGAACAGTACACTGAAGCTTTCTTT.

This clone appeared a few times. The V gene is TRBV19, the J gene TRBJ2-7; 12 nucleotides match TRBD2. V shed 6 bases and J 2 bases; nucleotides not matched to a gene: 5. Germline CDR1 and CDR2: LNHDA and SQIVND (reference sequence). This CDR3 comprises 15 residues. For the CDR3, the DNA is TGTGCCAGTAGCTCCGGACTAGCGGGAACCTACGAGCAGTACTTC. Protein product: CASSSGLAGTYEQYF.

This clone turned up a few times. This chain uses TRBV6-5 with TRBJ1-5, with 7 bases matching TRBD1. With V trimmed by 3 bases and J by 6 bases, 5 bases remained unmatched. The CDR3 covers 14 residues. In germline, CDR1 is MNHEY, CDR2 SVGAGI. The CDR3 region has the DNA TGTGCCAGCAGTTATTCGTCAGGGGGTCAGCCCCAGCATTTT. This gives the protein CASSYSSGGQPQHF.

The CDR3 DNA follows: TGTGCCAGCAGTTTCCCGGACACTTACGAGCAGTACTTC. The encoded protein is CASSFPDTYEQYF. The chain employs TRBV28 and TRBJ2-5; TRBD1 might be the D (5 bases). With the DNA end fitting TRBJ2-7 better, the J assignment may be wrong. The CDR3 is 13 amino acids. Germline V gene data show CDR1 as MDHEN and CDR2 as SYDVKM.

This clone was counted a few times. The rearrangement joins TRBV7-9 to TRBJ2-7; the D is unclear. This CDR3 contains 11 residues. Germline loops: CDR1 SEHNR, CDR2 FQNEAQ (reference sequence). Trimming removed 8 bases at V and 3 bases at J, with 8 bases between. The CDR3 coding sequence is TGTGCCAGCGGATCAGGCTACGAGCAGTACTTC. It translates to CASGSGYEQYF.

This clone has more than one count but fewer than ten. The chain joins TRBV19 to TRBJ1-5, with D uncertain. V was trimmed by 6 bases and J by 3 bases, leaving 9 bases between them. This CDR3 has 13 residues. Germline lookup yields CDR1 LNHDA and CDR2 SQIVND (reference sequence). The CDR3 here is CASRMGYNQPQHF. CDR3 in DNA: TGTGCCAGTAGGATGGGCTACAATCAGCCCCAGCATTTT.

The chain has TRBV29-1 and TRBJ1-2; possible D gene TRBD1, 6 bases. This CDR3 is 13 amino acids long. V lost 4 bases and J 8 bases, leaving 17 bases between the germline ends. CDR1 and CDR2 from the germline V gene are SQVTM and ANQGSEA. This CDR3 is CSVAYRVGMGYTF. CDR3 bases: TGCAGCGTTGCCTACAGGGTCGGAATGGGCTACACCTTC.

The gene calls are TRBV28 and TRBJ1-1; D ambiguous. CDR3 length: 17 residues. Trimming took off 6 bases at V and 2 bases at J, with 22 bases between the two ends. In germline, CDR1 is MDHEN, CDR2 SYDVKM. The CDR3 DNA sequence: TGTGCCAGCAGCGGGCAAGGCACGGGAAATCTAAACACTGAAGCTTTCTTT. Residues: CASSGQGTGNLNTEAFF.

The rearrangement uses TRBV30 and TRBJ1-2; possibly TRBD1 for D (5 bases). Between the trimmed V and J ends, which lost 0 bases and 7 bases, there was a span of 12 bases. The CDR3 spans 13 residues. CDR1 and CDR2 from the germline V gene are GTSNPN and SVGIG (reference sequence). The CDR3 bases are TGTGCCTGGAGTGTACCGCAGGGTAGTGGCTACACCTTC. Translating gives CAWSVPQGSGYTF.

The V call is TRBV30, the J call TRBJ1-1, with TRBD1 as a possible D gene (5 bases). This CDR3 contains 13 residues. Trimming left V 4 bases short and J 10 bases short, with 19 bases between. The germline gives CDR1 GTSNPN, CDR2 SVGIG (reference sequence). The CDR3 loop is CAWNVGHWTGAFF. As DNA, the CDR3 is TGTGCCTGGAACGTGGGGCACTGGACCGGAGCTTTCTTT. Full variable domain (outside the CDR3, taken from reference TRBV30 and TRBJ1-1): SQTIHQWPATLVQPVGSPLSLECTVEGTSNPNLYWYRQAAGRGLQLLFYSVGIGQISSEVPQNLSASRPQDRQFILSSKKLLLSDSGFYLCAWNVGHWTGAFFGQGTRLTVV.

CDR3 nucleotide sequence: TGTGCCTGGCTGCGGGACAATGAAAAACTGTTTTTT. Residues: CAWLRDNEKLFF. This sequence joins TRBV30 and TRBJ1-4; D may be TRBD1 (5 bases). Trimming stripped 5 bases from V and 5 bases from J, with 9 bases between. The germline CDR1 and CDR2 sequences are GTSNPN and SVGIG (reference sequence). This CDR3 is built from 12 residues.

This clone was detected a few times. The genes are TRBV29-1 and TRBJ2-7; weak D call: TRBD2 (5 bases). CDR3 length equals 11 residues. The V gene's germline CDR1 is SQVTM and CDR2 ANQGSEA. V was trimmed by 2 bases and J by 3 bases, leaving 5 bases between them. The CDR3 spells CSVERDYEQYF. CDR3 DNA sequence: TGCAGCGTTGAACGGGACTACGAGCAGTACTTC.

This clone occurred a few times. The rearrangement links TRBV5-6 to TRBJ1-5, with 7 bases fitting TRBD1. There are 15 residues in the CDR3. Germline CDR1 and CDR2: SGHDT and YYEEEE. V was clipped by 4 bases and J by 0 bases; unmatched bases: 4. CDR3 coding DNA: TGTGCCAGCAGCAAGGGACAGAATAGCAATCAGCCCCAGCATTTT. Amino acid sequence: CASSKGQNSNQPQHF. The full variable domain, its missing parts supplied by reference TRBV5-6 and TRBJ1-5, is DAGVTQSPTHLIKTRGQQVTLRCSPKSGHDTVSWYQQALGQGPQFIFQYYEEEERQRGNFPDRFSGHQFPNYSSELNVNALLLGDSALYLCASSKGQNSNQPQHFGDGTRLSIL.

The V call is TRBV19, the J call TRBJ2-5; possible D gene TRBD1, 6 bases. The CDR3 has 14 residues. V lost 3 bases, J lost 4 bases, and 12 bases lay in between. CDR1 and CDR2 (germline): LNHDA, SQIVND (reference sequence). Written as DNA, the CDR3 is TGTGCCAGTAGTATTGGGACAAGTACAGAGACCCAGTACTTC. Translated, it gives CASSIGTSTETQYF.